The 13 T cell receptor beta chains below come from one sample, sequenced in a study of CD8 T cells in Susac syndrome. The RNA input was roughly 0.45 to 1 ug, and it was reverse transcribed with random hexamers. TCRdb reprocessed the immunoSEQ multiplex PCR reads with MiXCR, giving one entry per CDR3 protein. The sample consists of some 63,000 distinct CDR3 sequences, roughly 94% of them appearing once. The sequenced material came from CD8+ T cells from PBMCs. These TCRs come from a human donor with multiple sclerosis.

The chain has TRBV28 and TRBJ2-3, with D unclear. V lost 2 bases, J lost 4 bases, and 7 bases lay in between. CDR3 size: 13 residues. Germline CDR1 reads MDHEN; CDR2 reads SYDVKM. The CDR3 DNA sequence: TGTGCCAGCAGTTTAGGTGAGCCAGATACGCAGTATTTT. Translated, it gives CASSLGEPDTQYF. Drawing the rest from reference TRBV28 and TRBJ2-3, the complete variable domain is DVKVTQSSRYLVKRTGEKVFLECVQDMDHENMFWYRQDPGLGLRLIYFSYDVKMKEKGDIPEGYSVSREKKERFSLILESASTNQTSMYLCASSLGEPDTQYFGPGTRLTVL.

The chain combines TRBV28 with TRBJ1-5; D is unclear. Looked up from germline, CDR1 is MDHEN and CDR2 is SYDVKM. The CDR3 is 13 amino acids. Trimming pared 5 bases from V and 6 bases from J, leaving 11 bases between. CDR3 nucleotides: TGTGCCAGCAGTCACGATCTGGGTCAGCCCCAGCATTTT. As protein: CASSHDLGQPQHF.

This chain joins TRBV5-1 and TRBJ2-7; 7 bases line up with TRBD2. The CDR3 has 15 residues. The V gene's germline CDR1 is SGHRS and CDR2 YFSETQ. J gave up 5 bases and V 4 bases, and 12 bases lay outside the gene matches. The CDR3 nucleotides are TGCGCCAGCAGCCCACGGGACTACGAGGGTGACGAGCAGTACTTC. It yields the protein CASSPRDYEGDEQYF. The whole variable domain, remainder taken from reference TRBV5-1 and TRBJ2-7, is KAGVTQTPRYLIKTRGQQVTLSCSPISGHRSVSWYQQTPGQGLQFLFEYFSETQRNKGNFPGRFSGRQFSNSRSEMNVSTLELGDSALYLCASSPRDYEGDEQYFGPGTRLTVT.

The chain joins TRBV2 to TRBJ2-1, with D maybe TRBD2 (6 bases). There are 16 residues in the CDR3. Trimming removed 5 bases from V and 5 bases from J, with 19 bases in between. Germline CDR1 is SNHLY and CDR2 is FYNNEI. The CDR3 loop is CASSSYGGPPHNEQFF. Here the CDR3 DNA reads TGTGCCAGCAGTTCCTACGGGGGTCCCCCTCACAATGAGCAGTTCTTC.

The chain has TRBV25-1 and TRBJ2-2; 8 bases are shared with TRBD1. Germline V gene sequence: CDR1 MGHDK, CDR2 SYGVNS. This CDR3 spans 15 amino acids. The junction had 7 bases not matched to a gene; V was cut back by 7 bases and J by 3 bases. The CDR3 bases are TGTGCCAGCACTCCCAGGGGGCCCGACACCGGGGAGCTGTTTTTT. Amino acid sequence: CASTPRGPDTGELFF.

The genes are TRBV9 and TRBJ1-1; D is unresolved. The V end was cut by 2 bases, the J end by 0 bases, with 5 bases between. Germline V gene data show CDR1 as SGDLS and CDR2 as YYNGEE. This CDR3 is 13 amino acids long. CDR3 sequence reads: CASSVPLNTEAFF. The CDR3 coding sequence is TGTGCCAGCAGCGTCCCACTGAACACTGAAGCTTTCTTT.

The chain links TRBV20-1 to TRBJ2-5; D possibly uses TRBD1 or TRBD2 (5 bases each). Germline loops: CDR1 DFQATT, CDR2 SNEGSKA (reference sequence). This CDR3 is built from 13 residues. With 4 bases removed from V and 1 base from J, the gap between germline ends came to 10 bases. In DNA, the CDR3 is TGCAGTGCTACTGGGACGGTCCAAGAGACCCAGTACTTC. Translated, it gives CSATGTVQETQYF.

This clonotype was seen once. The gene calls are TRBV12-3 or TRBV12-4 and TRBJ1-4; D gene ambiguous. V gave up 4 bases and J gave up 5 bases, with 5 bases separating them. The CDR3 sequence is 12 residues long. The CDR3 loop is CASSSENEKLFF. The CDR3 DNA reads as TGTGCCAGCAGTTCCGAAAATGAAAAACTGTTTTTT.

The V call is TRBV9, the J call TRBJ2-2; unclear D gene. This CDR3 comprises 13 residues. Trimming shortened V by 2 bases and J by 7 bases, and 9 bases separated the two germline ends. Germline V gene sequence: CDR1 SGDLS, CDR2 YYNGEE. The DNA for the CDR3 is TGTGCCAGCAGCGTCTTCGGTAACGGGGAGCTGTTTTTT. It translates to CASSVFGNGELFF.

V usage is TRBV5-1 and J usage is TRBJ2-5; TRBD1 matches at 8 bases. There are 15 residues in the CDR3. Germline V gene lookup returns CDR1 SGHRS and CDR2 YFSETQ. The V and J ends lost 4 bases and 4 bases, in that order; junction bases with no gene match: 9. In nucleotides, the CDR3 is TGCGCCAGCAGCCCTGGACAGGGATGGGTAGAGACCCAGTACTTC. Residues: CASSPGQGWVETQYF.

The J gene is TRBJ1-5, the V gene TRBV29-1; D gene uncertain. Deletions cut 6 bases from V and 1 base from J, with 13 bases between. Germline V CDR1 and CDR2: SQVTM, ANQGSEA. The CDR3 length is 14 residues. The chain's CDR3 is CSVGNAGSNQPQHF. CDR3 bases: TGCAGCGTCGGGAATGCGGGAAGCAATCAGCCCCAGCATTTT.

The chain is built from TRBV28 and TRBJ2-1; no definite D call. The CDR3 covers 11 residues. Germline lookup yields CDR1 MDHEN and CDR2 SYDVKM. V was pared by 3 bases and J by 6 bases, with 3 bases between. The CDR3 DNA reads as TGTGCCAGCAGTTTGGTCAATGAGCAGTTCTTC. This codes for CASSLVNEQFF.

The chain carries TRBV7-9 and TRBJ2-6; D call uncertain. CDR3 size: 14 residues. Trimming left V 3 bases short and J 4 bases short, with 7 bases between. The germline V gene encodes CDR1 SEHNR and CDR2 FQNEAQ (reference sequence). The CDR3 reads CASSFTLGANVLTF. The CDR3, as DNA: TGTGCCAGCAGCTTCACACTGGGGGCCAACGTCCTGACTTTC. The whole variable domain, filled in from reference TRBV7-9 and TRBJ2-6, reads DTGVSQNPRHKITKRGQNVTFRCDPISEHNRLYWYRQTLGQGPEFLTYFQNEAQLEKSRLLSDRFSAERPKGSFSTLEIQRTEQGDSAMYLCASSFTLGANVLTFGAGSRLTVL.